The T cell receptor (beta chain) described here comes from a study of blood T cell repertoires in COVID-19. Repertoires were generated with immunoSEQ multiplex PCR, while TCRdb's copy carries only in-frame clones and drops some. Of almost 95,000 clones listed, approximately 70% were seen once; the top ten hold under 30%. CDR3 length equals 16 residues. From germline, CDR1 is MGHDK and CDR2 SYGVNS. V was cut by 1 base and J by 3 bases, with 10 bases left in between. The chain uses TRBV25-1 and TRBJ1-6, with a possible D match to TRBD1 (6 bases). This sequence was found in a woman aged 55 to 70 in a cohort sampled during active or convalescent COVID-19. Material: peripheral blood. CDR3 DNA: TGTGCCAGCAGTGAATCCCAACAGGGCTATAATTCACCCCTCCACTTT. It specifies CASSESQQGYNSPLHF. The whole variable domain, remainder taken from reference TRBV25-1 and TRBJ1-6, is EADIYQTPRYLVIGTGKKITLECSQTMGHDKMYWYQQDPGMELHLIHYSYGVNSTEKGDLSSESTVSRIRTEHFPLTLESARPSHTSQYLCASSESQQGYNSPLHFGNGTRLTVT.